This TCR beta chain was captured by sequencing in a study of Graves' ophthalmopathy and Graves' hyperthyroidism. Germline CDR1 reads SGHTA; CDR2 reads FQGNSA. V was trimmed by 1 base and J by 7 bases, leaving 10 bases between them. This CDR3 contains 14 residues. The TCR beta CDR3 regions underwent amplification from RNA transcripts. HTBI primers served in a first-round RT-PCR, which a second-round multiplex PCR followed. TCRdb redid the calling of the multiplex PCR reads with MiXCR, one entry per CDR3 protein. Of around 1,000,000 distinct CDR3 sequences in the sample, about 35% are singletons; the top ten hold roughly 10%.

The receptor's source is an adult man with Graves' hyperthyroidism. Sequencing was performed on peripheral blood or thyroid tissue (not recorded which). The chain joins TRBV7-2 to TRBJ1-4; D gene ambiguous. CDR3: CASSLDGKPEKLFF. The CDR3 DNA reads TGTGCCAGCAGCTTAGATGGAAAACCTGAAAAACTGTTTTTT.